The rows below give T cell receptor beta chains drawn from one sample of a study of T cell responses to AZD1222 COVID-19 vaccine. Here immunoSEQ multiplex PCR was the method, and the copy in TCRdb shows in-frame clones only, minus some. The data contain about 150,000 clones, less than 95% of them singletons. The sample consisted of peripheral blood, taken on day 0 of AZD1222 vaccination. The receptors were gathered from an adult in good health. Both conserved end residues are part of each CDR3. The D gene is left open where the match is weak. Clone size is given for some rows only: seen once, a few or many times, or a class if the clone is expanded.

d_call	v_call	j_call	clone_size	cdr3_nt	cdr3_aa
TRBD1	TRBV7-3	TRBJ1-2	-	TGTGCCAGCAGCTCCAAGGGACAGGGCGCTAACTATGGCTACACCTTC	CASSSKGQGANYGYTF
-	TRBV10-3	TRBJ1-2	-	TGTGCCATCCGGGGGGCCGGGGAAGGCTACACCTTC	CAIRGAGEGYTF
TRBD1	TRBV19	TRBJ1-4	-	TGTGCCAGTAGTATATTGGCGACAGGGGGACCGAATGAAAAACTGTTTTTT	CASSILATGGPNEKLFF
-	TRBV5-1	TRBJ2-1	-	TGCGCCAGCAGCTTTGGGACCACCTACAATGAGCAGTTCTTC	CASSFGTTYNEQFF
-	TRBV6-5	TRBJ2-2	-	TGTGCCAGCAGTTACTCGACCGGGGAGCTGTTTTTT	CASSYSTGELFF
-	TRBV19	TRBJ1-1	-	TGTGCCAGTAGTATAGGTGGACAGTCCGAAGCTTTCTTT	CASSIGGQSEAFF
-	TRBV27	TRBJ2-1	-	TGTGCCAGCAGTTTATTTGGGACCAATGAGCAGTTCTTC	CASSLFGTNEQFF
TRBD2	TRBV5-1	TRBJ2-6	-	TGCGCCAGCAGCCCGAGGGAGGTACTAGCGGGAGTGGGTTCTGGGGCCAACGTCCTGACTTTC	CASSPREVLAGVGSGANVLTF
TRBD2	TRBV11-2	TRBJ2-7	-	TGTGCCAGCAGCTTAGGGACTAGCGGGTTCGAGCAGTACTTC	CASSLGTSGFEQYF
TRBD2	TRBV7-9	TRBJ2-1	-	TGTGCCAGCAGCTCCCGACTAGCGGGGAAGAGCAAGCAGTTCTTC	CASSSRLAGKSKQFF
TRBD1	TRBV4-1	TRBJ1-2	-	TGCGCCAGCAGCCAAGATAGAGGGACAGGGGGCGCGTCTGGCTACACCTTC	CASSQDRGTGGASGYTF
-	TRBV28	TRBJ1-4	-	TGTGCCAGCAGTTTAGGCCAGGGGCGTTCGGAAAAACTGTTTTTT	CASSLGQGRSEKLFF
TRBD1	TRBV6-5	TRBJ2-5	once	TGTGCCAGCAGGGGACAGGGTTCTGATGAGACCCAGTACTTC	CASRGQGSDETQYF
-	TRBV7-9	TRBJ1-2	-	TGTGCCAGCAGCTTAGGGGCAGGGGTAGATGGCTACACCTTC	CASSLGAGVDGYTF
TRBD1	TRBV6-2/TRBV6-3	TRBJ1-2	few	TGTGCCAGCAGCCTAGGGACAGGGAACTATGGCTACACCTTC	CASSLGTGNYGYTF
-	TRBV19	TRBJ1-3	-	TGTGCCAGTCACCGCTACCGGGGCCCGGGAAACACCATATATTTT	CASHRYRGPGNTIYF
-	TRBV4-2	TRBJ1-1	-	TGTGCCAGCAGCCACCACAGGGCTTTGAACACTGAAGCTTTCTTT	CASSHHRALNTEAFF
-	TRBV29-1	TRBJ1-4	-	TGCAGCGTTGGAATACCGAATGAAAAACTGTTTTTT	CSVGIPNEKLFF
TRBD2	TRBV24-1	TRBJ2-5	-	TGTGCCACCAGTCGCCGCGGGAGTTTGGGAGAGACCCAGTACTTC	CATSRRGSLGETQYF
TRBD1	TRBV2	TRBJ1-2	-	TGTGCCAGCAGTTTGACAGGGGCTGGCTACACCTTC	CASSLTGAGYTF
-	TRBV7-9	TRBJ2-7	few	TGTGCCAGCAGCTCGGGCCTAAAGGAGCAGTACTTC	CASSSGLKEQYF
TRBD1	TRBV7-8	TRBJ1-4	-	TGTGCCAGCAGCACAAACAGGGGAGTCAATGAAAAACTGTTTTTT	CASSTNRGVNEKLFF
-	TRBV11-2	TRBJ1-1	-	TGTGCCAGCACGAAACCCGACCGGGTGAACACTGAAGCTTTCTTT	CASTKPDRVNTEAFF
TRBD1	TRBV19	TRBJ1-2	-	TGTGCCAAAGAGACAGGGGAGGGCTATGGCTACACCTTC	CAKETGEGYGYTF
-	TRBV19	TRBJ1-2	-	TGTGCCACCAAAACCCCCGGGAGTCGAGAGGGTGGCTACACCTTC	CATKTPGSREGGYTF
-	TRBV28	TRBJ2-1	-	TGTGCCAGCAGTCCACCAACAGGGGAGGTCTACAATGAGCAGTTCTTC	CASSPPTGEVYNEQFF
TRBD1	TRBV12-3/TRBV12-4	TRBJ2-1	-	TGTGCCAGCAGTTTCGGGACAGGGGGTGAGCAGTTCTTC	CASSFGTGGEQFF
-	TRBV27	TRBJ2-6	-	TGTGCCAGCAGTCTTTCCTCTGGGGCCAACGTCCTGACTTTC	CASSLSSGANVLTF
TRBD1	TRBV19	TRBJ1-1	-	TGTGCCAGTAGTACGCCGGGACAGATGAACACTGAAGCTTTCTTT	CASSTPGQMNTEAFF
TRBD1	TRBV7-3	TRBJ2-5	-	TGTGCCAGCAGCCAGACAGGGCTGATCCAAGAGACCCAGTACTTC	CASSQTGLIQETQYF
-	TRBV3-1/TRBV3-2	TRBJ2-7	once	TGTGCCAGCAGCCAAAAGACTAGAGAAGAGCAGTACTTC	CASSQKTREEQYF
TRBD2	TRBV2	TRBJ2-1	-	TGTGCCAGCAGGAATACTAGCGGGAGGGCCAATGAGCAGTTCTTC	CASRNTSGRANEQFF
-	TRBV7-2	TRBJ1-3	-	TGTGCCAGCAGCTCTGGACTGAAAAAGGGAAACACCATATATTTT	CASSSGLKKGNTIYF
TRBD1	TRBV7-9	TRBJ1-6	once	TGTGCCAGCAGCTGGGACAGCGAAAATTCACCCCTCCACTTT	CASSWDSENSPLHF
TRBD1	TRBV25-1	TRBJ2-1	once	TGTGCCAGCAGTGGGACAGGGGGAAATGAGCAGTTCTTC	CASSGTGGNEQFF
-	TRBV24-1	TRBJ2-1	-	TGTGCCACCAGTGATTGGGGAGACTACAATGAGCAGTTCTTC	CATSDWGDYNEQFF
-	TRBV2	TRBJ1-6	-	TGTGCCAGCAGTGAGGCGGTATATTCTTCACCCCTCCACTTT	CASSEAVYSSPLHF
-	TRBV28	TRBJ1-5	-	TGTGCCAGCACCCCTCTAGGGGATTGGGGTCAGCCCCAGCATTTT	CASTPLGDWGQPQHF
-	TRBV2	TRBJ1-2	-	TGTGCCAGCAGTGAAGAGGGGGGGCTTTCCTATGGCTACACCTTC	CASSEEGGLSYGYTF